These T cell receptor beta chains were read from a single sample in a study of blood T cell repertoires in COVID-19. TCRdb keeps only in-frame clones here, not all; method: immunoSEQ multiplex PCR. The sample yields over 200,000 clones, around 89% seen once. Sequences were obtained from peripheral blood. These receptors all come from a man aged 30 to 45 with COVID-19, enrolled during active disease. Each CDR3 is given with its conserved first and last residue. The D gene is left open where the match is weak. Size tells how often a clone was seen (once, few, many) or the class of an expanded clone, and some rows leave it out.

abundance: -; v_gene: TRBV19; j_gene: TRBJ2-7; len: 16; d_gene: -; CDR3aa: CASSAAPGQRAYEQYF; CDR3nt: TGTGCCAGTAGTGCTGCTCCGGGACAAAGGGCCTACGAGCAGTACTTC
abundance: once; v_gene: TRBV4-3; j_gene: TRBJ1-2; len: 16; d_gene: TRBD1; CDR3aa: CASSQDSEGAYYGYTF; CDR3nt: TGCGCCAGCAGCCAAGATTCGGAGGGGGCATACTATGGCTACACCTTC
abundance: -; v_gene: TRBV19; j_gene: TRBJ1-5; len: 15; d_gene: TRBD1; CDR3aa: CASSITRTGFQPQHF; CDR3nt: TGTGCCAGTAGTATAACCCGGACAGGGTTTCAGCCCCAGCATTTT
abundance: -; v_gene: TRBV6-5; j_gene: TRBJ1-2; len: 14; d_gene: TRBD1; CDR3aa: CASSAGGTNYGYTF; CDR3nt: TGTGCCAGCAGCGCAGGGGGGACTAACTATGGCTACACCTTC
abundance: -; v_gene: TRBV7-9; j_gene: TRBJ2-7; len: 14; d_gene: -; CDR3aa: CASSPTGFSYEQYF; CDR3nt: TGTGCCAGCAGCCCAACAGGGTTTAGCTACGAGCAGTACTTC
abundance: few; v_gene: TRBV11-2; j_gene: TRBJ1-2; len: 13; d_gene: -; CDR3aa: CASSFIPNYGYTF; CDR3nt: TGTGCCAGCAGCTTTATCCCGAACTATGGCTACACCTTC
abundance: -; v_gene: TRBV6-6; j_gene: TRBJ1-1; len: 14; d_gene: -; CDR3aa: CASSNVLPGTEAFF; CDR3nt: TGTGCCAGCAGCAACGTTCTTCCGGGCACTGAAGCTTTCTTT
abundance: -; v_gene: TRBV7-3; j_gene: TRBJ2-3; len: 13; d_gene: -; CDR3aa: CASSYPGADTQYF; CDR3nt: TGTGCCAGCAGCTACCCGGGGGCAGATACGCAGTATTTT
abundance: -; v_gene: TRBV5-4; j_gene: TRBJ2-1; len: 13; d_gene: -; CDR3aa: CASSTPGANEQFF; CDR3nt: TGTGCCAGCAGCACGCCAGGGGCCAATGAGCAGTTCTTC
abundance: -; v_gene: TRBV9; j_gene: TRBJ1-1; len: 13; d_gene: -; CDR3aa: CASSVTGRTEAFF; CDR3nt: TGTGCCAGCAGCGTAACAGGGCGCACTGAAGCTTTCTTT
abundance: -; v_gene: TRBV7-2; j_gene: TRBJ1-2; len: 15; d_gene: -; CDR3aa: CASSPGGAGDYGYTF; CDR3nt: TGTGCCAGCAGCCCGGGGGGGGCGGGAGACTATGGCTACACCTTC
abundance: -; v_gene: TRBV18; j_gene: TRBJ2-7; len: 16; d_gene: TRBD2; CDR3aa: CASSPISSSGTREQYF; CDR3nt: TGTGCCAGCTCACCAATCAGTTCTAGCGGGACCCGCGAGCAGTACTTC
abundance: -; v_gene: TRBV9; j_gene: TRBJ2-7; len: 15; d_gene: TRBD1; CDR3aa: CASSEAGTVTYEQYF; CDR3nt: TGTGCCAGCAGCGAGGCCGGGACAGTCACCTACGAGCAGTACTTC
abundance: -; v_gene: TRBV6-5; j_gene: TRBJ1-6; len: 13; d_gene: -; CDR3aa: CASSPGNNSPLHF; CDR3nt: TGTGCCAGCAGTCCGGGGAATAATTCACCCCTCCACTTT
abundance: -; v_gene: TRBV6-4; j_gene: TRBJ2-6; len: 17; d_gene: -; CDR3aa: CASSDTGRVTGANVLTF; CDR3nt: TGTGCCAGCAGTGACACCGGCAGGGTGACTGGGGCCAACGTCCTGACTTTC
abundance: -; v_gene: TRBV20-1; j_gene: TRBJ2-7; len: 14; d_gene: -; CDR3aa: CSASGPGNSYEQYF; CDR3nt: TGCAGTGCTAGTGGGCCGGGAAACTCCTACGAGCAGTACTTC
abundance: -; v_gene: TRBV29-1; j_gene: TRBJ2-5; len: 15; d_gene: TRBD1; CDR3aa: CSVEPWTGLQETQYF; CDR3nt: TGCAGCGTTGAGCCCTGGACAGGCCTGCAAGAGACCCAGTACTTC
abundance: once; v_gene: TRBV15; j_gene: TRBJ1-1; len: 14; d_gene: -; CDR3aa: CATSRDFGRTEAFF; CDR3nt: TGTGCCACCAGCAGAGATTTTGGGAGGACTGAAGCTTTCTTT
abundance: -; v_gene: TRBV5-4; j_gene: TRBJ1-2; len: 13; d_gene: -; CDR3aa: CASSLGQDYGYTF; CDR3nt: TGTGCCAGCAGCTTGGGACAGGACTATGGCTACACCTTC
abundance: -; v_gene: TRBV12-3/TRBV12-4; j_gene: TRBJ1-1; len: 13; d_gene: -; CDR3aa: CASSGIRTPEAFF; CDR3nt: TGTGCCAGCAGTGGTATTAGGACACCTGAAGCTTTCTTT
abundance: few; v_gene: TRBV6-4; j_gene: TRBJ2-1; len: 16; d_gene: TRBD2; CDR3aa: CASSETSGGGYNEQFF; CDR3nt: TGTGCCAGCAGTGAGACTAGCGGGGGGGGATACAATGAGCAGTTCTTC
abundance: once; v_gene: TRBV19; j_gene: TRBJ1-1; len: 13; d_gene: -; CDR3aa: CASRPLRDTEAFF; CDR3nt: TGTGCCAGTCGTCCCCTGAGGGACACTGAAGCTTTCTTT
abundance: -; v_gene: TRBV6-1; j_gene: TRBJ1-2; len: 15; d_gene: -; CDR3aa: CASSEMSGGYYGYTF; CDR3nt: TGTGCCAGCAGTGAAATGTCAGGCGGGTACTATGGCTACACCTTC
abundance: -; v_gene: TRBV4-2; j_gene: TRBJ1-1; len: 15; d_gene: -; CDR3aa: CASSQGGTPNTEAFF; CDR3nt: TGTGCCAGCAGCCAAGGGGGGACACCAAACACTGAAGCTTTCTTT
abundance: -; v_gene: TRBV6-5; j_gene: TRBJ1-2; len: 14; d_gene: TRBD1; CDR3aa: CASSYSTGGYGYTF; CDR3nt: TGTGCCAGCAGTTACTCGACAGGGGGTTATGGCTACACCTTC
abundance: few; v_gene: TRBV18; j_gene: TRBJ1-1; len: 14; d_gene: TRBD1; CDR3aa: CASSPTGGRTEAFF; CDR3nt: TGTGCCAGCTCACCGACAGGGGGGAGAACTGAAGCTTTCTTT
abundance: -; v_gene: TRBV28; j_gene: TRBJ1-4; len: 16; d_gene: -; CDR3aa: CASSFAYARANEKLFF; CDR3nt: TGTGCCAGCAGTTTCGCCTACGCACGGGCTAATGAAAAACTGTTTTTT
abundance: -; v_gene: TRBV19; j_gene: TRBJ1-5; len: 15; d_gene: -; CDR3aa: CASSIEGVGNQPQHF; CDR3nt: TGTGCCAGTAGTATAGAAGGGGTAGGCAATCAGCCCCAGCATTTT
abundance: -; v_gene: TRBV11-3; j_gene: TRBJ2-3; len: 16; d_gene: TRBD2; CDR3aa: CASSLDRGGRTDTQYF; CDR3nt: TGTGCCAGCAGCTTAGATCGCGGGGGACGCACAGATACGCAGTATTTT
abundance: -; v_gene: TRBV11-2; j_gene: TRBJ1-4; len: 12; d_gene: TRBD1; CDR3aa: CASSLLWDRVFF; CDR3nt: TGTGCCAGCAGCTTACTTTGGGACAGGGTATTTTTT
abundance: -; v_gene: TRBV27; j_gene: TRBJ2-1; len: 17; d_gene: TRBD2; CDR3aa: CASSLSGLAGSYNEQFF; CDR3nt: TGTGCCAGCAGTTTATCGGGACTAGCGGGAAGCTACAATGAGCAGTTCTTC
abundance: -; v_gene: TRBV4-1; j_gene: TRBJ2-1; len: 15; d_gene: TRBD1; CDR3aa: CASSLLMTGIGEQFF; CDR3nt: TGCGCCAGCAGCCTTTTAATGACAGGGATTGGTGAGCAGTTCTTC
abundance: -; v_gene: TRBV6-2/TRBV6-3; j_gene: TRBJ1-5; len: 16; d_gene: -; CDR3aa: CASSYSGSLKITPQHF; CDR3nt: TGTGCCAGCAGTTACTCGGGCAGCTTGAAGATAACGCCCCAGCATTTT
abundance: -; v_gene: TRBV27; j_gene: TRBJ2-7; len: 19; d_gene: TRBD1; CDR3aa: CASSLSMGQGRAQDYEQYF; CDR3nt: TGTGCCAGCAGTTTATCCATGGGACAGGGTAGGGCCCAAGACTACGAGCAGTACTTC
abundance: -; v_gene: TRBV5-8; j_gene: TRBJ1-5; len: 15; d_gene: -; CDR3aa: CASSLLYSYNQPQHF; CDR3nt: TGTGCCAGCAGCTTGTTGTACAGCTACAATCAGCCCCAGCATTTT
abundance: -; v_gene: TRBV3-1/TRBV3-2; j_gene: TRBJ1-4; len: 15; d_gene: TRBD1; CDR3aa: CASSQADRYNEKLFF; CDR3nt: TGTGCCAGCAGCCAGGCGGACAGGTATAATGAAAAACTGTTTTTT
abundance: -; v_gene: TRBV28; j_gene: TRBJ1-5; len: 14; d_gene: -; CDR3aa: CASSTSGSGQPQHF; CDR3nt: TGTGCCAGCAGCACCTCAGGGTCAGGTCAGCCCCAGCATTTT
abundance: once; v_gene: TRBV28; j_gene: TRBJ1-1; len: 13; d_gene: -; CDR3aa: CASRSVLDQDAFF; CDR3nt: TGTGCCAGCAGGTCTGTGTTGGATCAGGATGCTTTCTTT
abundance: -; v_gene: TRBV24-1; j_gene: TRBJ1-5; len: 16; d_gene: TRBD1; CDR3aa: CATSDPGQGSNQPQHF; CDR3nt: TGTGCCACCAGTGACCCTGGACAGGGTAGCAATCAGCCCCAGCATTTT
abundance: -; v_gene: TRBV9; j_gene: TRBJ2-1; len: 15; d_gene: -; CDR3aa: CASSVDVSGVGEQFF; CDR3nt: TGTGCCAGCAGCGTAGATGTATCGGGGGTGGGTGAGCAGTTCTTC
abundance: -; v_gene: TRBV6-6; j_gene: TRBJ2-5; len: 15; d_gene: -; CDR3aa: CASGRLGADVETQYF; CDR3nt: TGTGCCAGTGGGAGGCTAGGGGCGGACGTCGAGACCCAGTACTTC
abundance: -; v_gene: TRBV15; j_gene: TRBJ1-5; len: 15; d_gene: -; CDR3aa: CATSRELNSNQPQHF; CDR3nt: TGTGCCACCAGCAGAGAGCTAAATAGCAATCAGCCCCAGCATTTT
abundance: -; v_gene: TRBV19; j_gene: TRBJ1-6; len: 15; d_gene: TRBD1; CDR3aa: CASSPWDRDNSPLHF; CDR3nt: TGTGCCAGTAGTCCCTGGGACAGAGATAATTCACCCCTCCACTTT
abundance: -; v_gene: TRBV5-4; j_gene: TRBJ1-3; len: 16; d_gene: -; CDR3aa: CASSFWRGRELNTIYF; CDR3nt: TGTGCCAGCAGCTTCTGGCGGGGGCGCGAGCTAAACACCATATATTTT
abundance: once; v_gene: TRBV19; j_gene: TRBJ2-7; len: 17; d_gene: TRBD1; CDR3aa: CASSTQTGTGDPYEQYF; CDR3nt: TGTGCCAGTAGTACGCAAACCGGGACAGGGGATCCCTACGAGCAGTACTTC
abundance: -; v_gene: TRBV18; j_gene: TRBJ1-5; len: 15; d_gene: TRBD1; CDR3aa: CASSPGQGLNQPQHF; CDR3nt: TGTGCCAGCTCCCCGGGACAGGGCCTCAATCAGCCCCAGCATTTT
abundance: -; v_gene: TRBV4-2; j_gene: TRBJ2-1; len: 17; d_gene: TRBD2; CDR3aa: CASSQVASGGPINEQFF; CDR3nt: TGTGCCAGCAGCCAAGTGGCGTCGGGAGGGCCCATCAATGAGCAGTTCTTC
abundance: once; v_gene: TRBV12-3/TRBV12-4; j_gene: TRBJ2-1; len: 11; d_gene: TRBD2; CDR3aa: CASSLAGGEFF; CDR3nt: TGTGCCAGCAGCCTAGCGGGAGGGGAGTTCTTC
abundance: -; v_gene: TRBV3-1/TRBV3-2; j_gene: TRBJ2-7; len: 14; d_gene: TRBD2; CDR3aa: CASRRTSGGNEQYF; CDR3nt: TGTGCCAGCAGACGGACTAGCGGGGGAAACGAGCAGTACTTC
abundance: -; v_gene: TRBV28; j_gene: TRBJ2-3; len: 14; d_gene: -; CDR3aa: CASSSQGKSDTQYF; CDR3nt: TGTGCCAGCAGTTCCCAGGGGAAGTCAGATACGCAGTATTTT
abundance: -; v_gene: TRBV7-2; j_gene: TRBJ2-1; len: 15; d_gene: TRBD2; CDR3aa: CASSLSGAMYNEQFF; CDR3nt: TGTGCCAGCAGCCTCAGCGGGGCTATGTACAATGAGCAGTTCTTC
abundance: -; v_gene: TRBV11-2; j_gene: TRBJ2-3; len: 15; d_gene: -; CDR3aa: CASAGSTTSTDTQYF; CDR3nt: TGTGCCAGCGCAGGATCAACCACTAGCACAGATACGCAGTATTTT
abundance: -; v_gene: TRBV28; j_gene: TRBJ1-1; len: 14; d_gene: TRBD1; CDR3aa: CASSSGQGGAEAFF; CDR3nt: TGTGCCAGCAGCTCGGGACAGGGTGGGGCTGAAGCTTTCTTT
abundance: -; v_gene: TRBV10-3; j_gene: TRBJ1-3; len: 13; d_gene: -; CDR3aa: CAIKREGGNTIYF; CDR3nt: TGTGCCATCAAGAGGGAAGGTGGAAACACCATATATTTT
abundance: -; v_gene: TRBV24-1; j_gene: TRBJ2-1; len: 16; d_gene: -; CDR3aa: CATSDRRGGAFNEQFF; CDR3nt: TGTGCCACCAGTGACCGGAGAGGGGGGGCCTTTAATGAGCAGTTCTTC
abundance: -; v_gene: TRBV24-1; j_gene: TRBJ1-1; len: 13; d_gene: -; CDR3aa: CATSDPHRPEAFF; CDR3nt: TGTGCCACCAGTGATCCGCACAGGCCCGAAGCTTTCTTT
abundance: -; v_gene: TRBV18; j_gene: TRBJ2-7; len: 14; d_gene: TRBD2; CDR3aa: CASSLAGIPYEQYF; CDR3nt: TGTGCCAGCTCACTAGCGGGAATCCCCTACGAGCAGTACTTC
abundance: -; v_gene: TRBV3-1/TRBV3-2; j_gene: TRBJ2-1; len: 14; d_gene: TRBD2; CDR3aa: CASSQVRGGDEQFF; CDR3nt: TGTGCCAGCAGCCAAGTCCGGGGGGGAGATGAGCAGTTCTTC
abundance: -; v_gene: TRBV7-2; j_gene: TRBJ1-5; len: 12; d_gene: -; CDR3aa: CASSLSTGPQHF; CDR3nt: TGTGCCAGCAGCTTATCCACTGGGCCCCAGCATTTT